The 27 T cell receptor beta chains given below trace back to one sample, sequenced in a study of shared clonotypes between healthy human individuals. Assay used: immunoSEQ multiplex PCR; TCRdb lists only in-frame clones, some missing. The data hold 850,000 to 1,200,000 clones, with about 75% observed a single time. Sequenced sample: memory CD4+ T cells sorted from blood. Subset specified: CD45RA-negative fraction. Receptors originate from a young man in good health.

The rearrangement links TRBV12-5 to TRBJ2-2; TRBD2 agrees at 13 bases. This CDR3 contains 16 residues. Germline V CDR1 and CDR2: LGHNT, FRNRAP. The V gene end was trimmed by 6 bases and the J gene end by 4 bases; junction bases not matched to a gene: 5. CDR3 in DNA: TGTGCTAGTGGCCTAAGACTAGCGGGAGGCACCGGGGAGCTGTTTTTT. It yields the protein CASGLRLAGGTGELFF.

J is TRBJ1-2 and V is TRBV28, with unresolved D. The CDR3 spans 15 residues. Germline CDR1 reads MDHEN; CDR2 reads SYDVKM. Trimming pared 1 base from V and 5 bases from J, leaving 14 bases between. The chain's CDR3 is CASSLFAAGEYGYTF. The CDR3 nucleotides read TGTGCCAGCAGTTTATTTGCAGCCGGGGAATATGGCTACACCTTC.

CDR3 residues: CASSSRGSGANVLTF. CDR3 bases: TGTGCCAGCAGCTCGCGGGGAAGTGGGGCCAACGTCCTGACTTTC. The chain employs TRBV11-1 and TRBJ2-6, with D possibly matching TRBD2 (6 bases). In germline, CDR1 is SGHAT, CDR2 FQDESV (reference sequence). The CDR3 runs 15 residues. V lost 4 bases and J 3 bases, leaving 10 bases between the germline ends.

The chain links TRBV2 to TRBJ2-7; maybe TRBD1 (6 bases). Germline V gene data show CDR1 as SNHLY and CDR2 as FYNNEI. The CDR3 runs to 12 residues. V lost 4 bases to trimming and J lost 7 bases, with 11 bases between them. The DNA of the CDR3 is TGTGCCAGCAGTGTTGGGGGCAGGGAGCAGTACTTC. This sequence encodes CASSVGGREQYF.

The chain employs TRBV5-6 and TRBJ2-1; 8 positions match TRBD2. V trimming: 1 base; J trimming: 9 bases; junction bases outside the gene matches: 12. The CDR3 loop spans 16 amino acids. Germline loops: CDR1 SGHDT, CDR2 YYEEEE. CDR3 coding DNA: TGTGCCAGCAGCTTGATTAGCGGGATTGTAGGGCCTGAGCAGTTCTTC. It is translated as CASSLISGIVGPEQFF.

Details on this clone: This may be a read error, as it is one base from a much larger clone. Other DNA sequences in the sample encode the same CDR3. This chain links TRBV5-1 with TRBJ1-1, with D perhaps matching TRBD1 (5 bases). Germline CDR1 is SGHRS and CDR2 is YFSETQ. V shed 5 bases and J shed 0 bases, with 11 bases lying between them. The CDR3 loop spans 14 amino acids. CDR3 sequence (DNA): TGCGCCAGCAGTTTTAAGGACATGAACACTGAAGCTTTCTTT. This sequence encodes CASSFKDMNTEAFF.

The CDR3 region has the DNA TGCGCCAGCAGCCCAACTGGGGGGATAAATGAAAAACTGTTTTTT. Translated, it gives CASSPTGGINEKLFF. The V and J genes are TRBV4-3 and TRBJ1-4, with a tentative D call TRBD1 (5 bases). Trimming shortened V by 4 bases and J by 5 bases, and 14 bases separated the two germline ends. This CDR3 comprises 15 residues. In germline, CDR1 is LGHNA, CDR2 YSLEER.

This chain connects TRBV29-1 to TRBJ2-3, with D possibly being TRBD1 or TRBD2 (5 bases each). CDR3 size: 16 residues. The ends were cut back, 8 bases at V and 2 bases at J, with 23 bases in the middle. Germline CDR1 reads SQVTM; CDR2 reads ANQGSEA. As DNA, the CDR3 is TGCAGCCTGGCCGGTGGGGACCTGGGGAACACAGATACGCAGTATTTT. This gives the protein CSLAGGDLGNTDTQYF.

A word on this clone: A far bigger clonotype differs at one base, so this is likely a read error. The same CDR3 also results from other DNA sequences found in this sample. The chain is built from TRBV5-1 and TRBJ2-3; no definite D call. V was clipped by 0 bases and J by 5 bases, with 1 base between them. CDR3 length equals 11 residues. The germline gives CDR1 SGHRS, CDR2 YFSETQ. CDR3 sequence (DNA): TGCGCCAGCAGCTTGGTAGATACGCAGTATTTT. Protein sequence: CASSLVDTQYF.

This chain connects TRBV18 to TRBJ2-6; D not certain. V lost 2 bases, J lost 0 bases, and 8 bases lay in between. Looked up from germline, CDR1 is KGHSH and CDR2 is LQKENI. The CDR3 runs 16 residues. CDR3 sequence reads: CASSPETLSGANVLTF. As DNA, the CDR3 is TGTGCCAGCTCACCAGAGACCCTCTCTGGGGCCAACGTCCTGACTTTC.

Here the CDR3 reads CASSTGRDTEAFF. The CDR3 DNA sequence: TGTGCCAGCAGCACGGGACGGGACACTGAAGCTTTCTTT. The chain carries TRBV5-6 and TRBJ1-1; the D gene is possibly TRBD1 (5 bases). Per germline, CDR1 SGHDT and CDR2 YYEEEE. Between the trimmed V and J ends, which lost 4 bases and 3 bases, there was a span of 10 bases. The length of the CDR3 is 13 residues.

Concerning this clone itself: Other nucleotide sequences in the sample specify the same CDR3. This chain joins TRBV9 and TRBJ1-3, with D tentatively TRBD1 (6 bases). Germline V CDR1 and CDR2: SGDLS, YYNGEE. The CDR3 length is 14 residues. The ends were cut back, 3 bases at V and 4 bases at J, with 11 bases in the middle. For the CDR3, the DNA is TGTGCCAGCAGCGCCCAGGGGAACGGAAACACCATATATTTT. Translating it yields CASSAQGNGNTIYF.

V gene TRBV2 combines with J gene TRBJ1-6; TRBD1 aligns across 8 bases. There are 14 residues in the CDR3. Germline V gene lookup returns CDR1 SNHLY and CDR2 FYNNEI. V trimming: 5 bases; J trimming: 10 bases; junction bases outside the gene matches: 7. DNA for the CDR3: TGTGCCAGCAGTCCCGACAGGGGCTCGTCACCCCTCCACTTT. This codes for CASSPDRGSSPLHF.

This chain connects TRBV7-9 to TRBJ1-2, with a weak D call TRBD1 (6 bases). V lost 3 bases and J lost 8, with 13 bases in between. The germline CDR1 and CDR2 sequences are SEHNR and FQNEAQ (reference sequence). This CDR3 is built from 13 residues. This CDR3 reads CASSLDGRGGYTF. The CDR3 bases are TGTGCCAGCAGCTTGGATGGCAGGGGCGGCTACACCTTC.

CDR3 nucleotide sequence: TGTGCCAGCAGCGGCGACCCACTAGCGGGGGGGCCTAGGCGATTAGGGCAGTTCTTC. Translation gives CASSGDPLAGGPRRLGQFF. This chain links TRBV9 with TRBJ2-1; 13 bases match TRBD2. V was pared by 3 bases and J by 12 bases, with 21 bases of the junction left unmatched. This CDR3 has 19 amino acids. Per germline, CDR1 SGDLS and CDR2 YYNGEE. Supplemented by reference TRBV9 and TRBJ2-1, the full variable domain reads DSGVTQTPKHLITATGQRVTLRCSPRSGDLSVYWYQQSLDQGLQFLIQYYNGEERAKGNILERFSAQQFPDLHSELNLSSLELGDSALYFCASSGDPLAGGPRRLGQFFGPGTRLTVL.

The chain is built from TRBV29-1 and TRBJ2-7; TRBD1 matches at 10 bases. This CDR3 is 13 amino acids long. The ends lost 8 bases at V and 5 bases at J; junction bases unmatched: 9. CDR1 and CDR2 from the germline V gene are SQVTM and ANQGSEA. CDR3 bases: TGCAGCTTCGTTAGGACAGGGGGAAACGAGCAGTACTTC. Residues: CSFVRTGGNEQYF.

Comment on this clone: Different DNA sequences within this sample yield the same CDR3. The chain joins TRBV28 to TRBJ2-7; TRBD1 matches 11 bases. Germline V lookup: CDR1 MDHEN, CDR2 SYDVKM. With 9 bases clipped from V and 4 bases from J, the junction kept 2 bases outside the gene matches. The CDR3 has 12 amino acids. The CDR3 loop reads CASGQGAYEQYF. The CDR3 DNA reads TGTGCCAGTGGACAGGGGGCATACGAGCAGTACTTC. The full variable domain, rest sourced from reference TRBV28 and TRBJ2-7, is DVKVTQSSRYLVKRTGEKVFLECVQDMDHENMFWYRQDPGLGLRLIYFSYDVKMKEKGDIPEGYSVSREKKERFSLILESASTNQTSMYLCASGQGAYEQYFGPGTRLTVT.

The CDR3 here is CASANRDRGPEQYF. The CDR3 region has the DNA TGTGCTAGTGCTAACCGGGACAGGGGGCCCGAGCAGTACTTC. The chain combines TRBV12-5 with TRBJ2-7; 12 bases match TRBD1. The J segment lost 6 bases and the V segment lost 7 bases, leaving 7 bases of the junction unmatched. In germline, CDR1 is LGHNT, CDR2 FRNRAP. CDR3 size: 14 residues.

In the case of this clone: Other nucleotide sequences from this sample produce the same CDR3. The V call is TRBV5-1, the J call TRBJ1-2; 10 bases align to TRBD1. V was clipped by 2 bases and J by 4 bases; unmatched bases: 5. Looked up from germline, CDR1 is SGHRS and CDR2 is YFSETQ. This CDR3 spans 15 amino acids. The CDR3: CASSFGQGGSYGYTF. CDR3 in DNA: TGCGCCAGCAGCTTTGGACAGGGGGGCAGCTATGGCTACACCTTC.

The genes are TRBV9 and TRBJ2-1; D remains unclear. The CDR3 is 13 amino acids. The germline V and J ends were trimmed by 0 bases and 4 bases, with 5 bases remaining between them. Germline CDR1 and CDR2: SGDLS and YYNGEE. The CDR3 nucleotides are TGTGCCAGCAGCGTAGGCCGATACAATGAGCAGTTCTTC. Protein product: CASSVGRYNEQFF.

The chain is built from TRBV11-2 and TRBJ1-5; D is undetermined. Germline CDR1 is SGHAT and CDR2 is FQNNGV. The CDR3 extends over 14 amino acids. V lost 5 bases, J lost 3 bases, and 11 bases lay in between. CDR3 DNA sequence: TGTGCCAGCAGCAGTGGCTCGGCCAATCAGCCCCAGCATTTT. It yields the protein CASSSGSANQPQHF.

This chain uses TRBV9 with TRBJ1-1; 12 positions match TRBD1. This CDR3 has 19 amino acids. CDR1 SGDLS and CDR2 YYNGEE come from the germline V gene. J gave up 3 bases and V 0 bases, and 12 bases lay outside the gene matches. The CDR3 region has the DNA TGTGCCAGCAGCGTAGGTGCGGGACAGGGGGCGCCTGGGGACACTGAAGCTTTCTTT. Its translation is CASSVGAGQGAPGDTEAFF.

This clone was seen a few times. V and J are TRBV5-4 and TRBJ2-7; the D gene is possibly TRBD1 (5 bases). CDR3 length: 14 amino acids. Germline-derived CDR1 and CDR2 are SGHNT and YYREEE (reference sequence). The V end lost 0 bases, the J end lost 2 bases, and 9 bases lay between the germline ends. In DNA form, the CDR3 reads TGTGCCAGCAGCTTGGGCGACAGTGCCTACGAGCAGTACTTC. Translating it yields CASSLGDSAYEQYF.

The CDR3 DNA reads TGTGCCAGCAGTTTATATGGGACAGGGGTCTACGAGCAGTACTTC. It specifies CASSLYGTGVYEQYF. V usage is TRBV27 and J usage is TRBJ2-7, with TRBD1 matching over 10 bases. V trimming: 1 base; J trimming: 3 bases; junction bases outside the gene matches: 3. Per the germline V gene, CDR1 is MNHEY and CDR2 is SMNVEV (reference sequence). The length of the CDR3 is 15 residues.

The V call is TRBV5-4, the J call TRBJ2-5, with D uncertain. CDR1 and CDR2 (germline): SGHNT, YYREEE (reference sequence). V was pared by 0 bases and J by 1 base, with 7 bases between. There are 14 residues in the CDR3. The CDR3 nucleotides are TGTGCCAGCAGCTTGGGGGCCATCCAAGAGACCCAGTACTTC. It codes for CASSLGAIQETQYF.

For this clone: The same CDR3 also results from other DNA sequences found in this sample. V gene TRBV6-5 combines with J gene TRBJ2-7; D gene ambiguous. Between the trimmed V and J ends, which lost 2 bases and 1 base, there was a span of 6 bases. CDR1 is MNHEY, CDR2 SVGAGI, per germline. CDR3 length: 13 residues. DNA of the CDR3: TGTGCCAGCAGTTACCAAGGTTCCTACGAGCAGTACTTC. The encoded protein is CASSYQGSYEQYF.

V gene TRBV7-8 combines with J gene TRBJ1-5; no firm D call. Trimming cost V 1 base and J 7 bases, with 11 bases left between them. The V gene's germline CDR1 is SGHVS and CDR2 FQNEAQ. There are 14 residues in the CDR3. Written as DNA, the CDR3 is TGTGCCAGCAGCTTAGTCCCGGGTCAACAGCCCCAGCATTTT. This translates into CASSLVPGQQPQHF.